This is a list of T cell receptor beta chains from one sample in a study of blood T cell repertoires in COVID-19. This table comes from immunoSEQ multiplex PCR, and its TCRdb copy is limited to in-frame clones, with some not included. The table includes about 270,000 clones, less than 90% detected once. Sample: peripheral blood. The receptors stem from a man in his sixties who had recovered from COVID-19. Each CDR3 is given with its conserved first and last residue. A D gene is named only where the DNA matches it firmly. Where a row states a size, it is once, few, many or the class of an expanded clone; other rows omit it.

>many|TRBJ1-5|.|TRBV12-5|16
TGTGCTAGTGGTTTGGCTTCAGGTACAAGCAATCAGCCCCAGCATTTT
CASGLASGTSNQPQHF
>few|TRBJ1-1|.|TRBV18|12
TGTGCCAGCTCACCAACTCAGGGGGAAGCTTTCTTT
CASSPTQGEAFF
>.|TRBJ2-2|TRBD2|TRBV3-1/TRBV3-2|17
TGTGCCAGCAGCTACCGACTAGCGGGGGCCACCGGAGGGGAGCTGTTTTTT
CASSYRLAGATGGELFF
>.|TRBJ2-5|.|TRBV15|16
TGTGCCACCAGCACTCCGGGTCCCGGGGACCAAGAGACCCAGTACTTC
CATSTPGPGDQETQYF
>.|TRBJ1-5|.|TRBV2|14
TGTGCCAGCACAGGGCTGTATAGCAATCAGCCCCAGCATTTT
CASTGLYSNQPQHF
>.|TRBJ1-4|TRBD1|TRBV6-1|15
TGTGCCAGCAGTGACAGGGGGTATGGTAATGAAAAACTGTTTTTT
CASSDRGYGNEKLFF
>.|TRBJ2-7|TRBD1|TRBV23-1|14
TGCGCCAGCAGTCAAAGTCAGGGGGCGCGGGAGCAGTACTTC
CASSQSQGAREQYF
>.|TRBJ1-6|.|TRBV15|14
TGTGCCACCAGCAGAGATCGGAGGGTTTCACCCCTCCACTTT
CATSRDRRVSPLHF
>.|TRBJ1-5|.|TRBV5-1|13
TGCGCCAGCAGCTTACAGGGCCATCAGCCCCAGCATTTT
CASSLQGHQPQHF
>.|TRBJ1-5|.|TRBV19|14
TGTGCCCTCGGGGTAGGCCGCGGGAATCAGCCCCAGCATTTT
CALGVGRGNQPQHF
>.|TRBJ2-7|TRBD1|TRBV30|14
TGTGCCTGTGCCACCGGGACAGGGATAGGTGAGCAGTACTTC
CACATGTGIGEQYF
>once|TRBJ1-6|.|TRBV4-2|17
TGTGCCAGCAGCCAAGAGATGAGGGGAGGGCGTAATTCACCCCTCCACTTT
CASSQEMRGGRNSPLHF
>.|TRBJ2-3|TRBD1|TRBV9|15
TGTGCCAGCAGCGTCGTGACAGGGGCGGGAGATACGCAGTATTTT
CASSVVTGAGDTQYF
>.|TRBJ2-5|.|TRBV3-1/TRBV3-2|15
TGTGCCAGCAGTAATGGGTGGGGGCGCCAAGAGACCCAGTACTTC
CASSNGWGRQETQYF
>.|TRBJ2-1|.|TRBV19|15
TGTGCCAGTAGTATAAGCAGGGGGGATTACAATGAGCAGTTCTTC
CASSISRGDYNEQFF
>.|TRBJ1-2|.|TRBV7-2|14
TGTGCCAGCACCTCCGTGGGGGGAAACTATGGCTACACCTTC
CASTSVGGNYGYTF
>.|TRBJ1-5|.|TRBV10-3|12
TGTGCCATCAGTGAGGGGGGGGAGGCCCAGCATTTT
CAISEGGEAQHF
>.|TRBJ2-2|.|TRBV27|15
TGTGCCAGCAGTTGGAGTACAGGGCTGACCGGGGAGCTGTTTTTT
CASSWSTGLTGELFF
>.|TRBJ2-1|TRBD2|TRBV11-2|15
TGTGCCAGCAGCTTGGGGGGGTTTACCTACAATGAGCAGTTCTTC
CASSLGGFTYNEQFF
>few|TRBJ2-1|TRBD1|TRBV29-1|16
TGCAGCGTTAATGGTTTGGGGGGACAGGGATACAATGAGCAGTTCTTC
CSVNGLGGQGYNEQFF
>.|TRBJ1-2|.|TRBV20-1|16
TGCAGTGCTAGTTCCCAGCAGGCCAGAGCTAACTATGGCTACACCTTC
CSASSQQARANYGYTF
>.|TRBJ1-1|.|TRBV12-3/TRBV12-4|12
TGTGCCAGCAGTTTGGTCCCCGGGTCTACTTTCTTT
CASSLVPGSTFF
>.|TRBJ1-6|.|TRBV7-9|11
TGTGCCAGCAGCTTCGATTCACCCCTCCACTTT
CASSFDSPLHF
>.|TRBJ2-7|.|TRBV6-5|13
TGTGCCAGCGGAGGAACACCCTATGGGGAGCAGTACTTC
CASGGTPYGEQYF
>.|TRBJ2-3|.|TRBV7-6|16
TGTGCCAGCAGCTTAGGGGCGGGGACCAGCACAGATACGCAGTATTTT
CASSLGAGTSTDTQYF
>once|TRBJ1-1|.|TRBV6-5|11
TGTGCCAGCGGGGGGTCGACTGAAGCTTTCTTT
CASGGSTEAFF
>.|TRBJ1-5|TRBD1|TRBV6-5|15
TGTGCCACCAACAACCTTGGACAGGGCGTTCAGCCCCAGCATTTT
CATNNLGQGVQPQHF
>once|TRBJ2-1|.|TRBV20-1|15
TGCAGTGCTAGTGTGGGACTGAGCTACAACAATGAGCAGTTCTTC
CSASVGLSYNNEQFF
>.|TRBJ1-1|.|TRBV6-5|15
TGTGCCAGCAGTTACTCTAAGGGAGTACGGACTGAAGCTTTCTTT
CASSYSKGVRTEAFF
>.|TRBJ1-1|.|TRBV5-3|8
TGTGCCACCGCTGAAGCTTTCTTT
CATAEAFF
>.|TRBJ1-4|TRBD1|TRBV5-1|14
TGCGCCAGCAGCCAGCCGGACAGGGGCTGGGAACTGTTTTTT
CASSQPDRGWELFF
>.|TRBJ2-2|TRBD1|TRBV6-1|16
TGTGCCAGCAGTGACCCGGGACAGCCATTTACCGGGGAGCTGTTTTTT
CASSDPGQPFTGELFF
>.|TRBJ1-2|TRBD1|TRBV27|16
TGTGCCAGCAGTTTCGGGACAGGGGGCGGTAGCTATGGCTACACCTTC
CASSFGTGGGSYGYTF
>.|TRBJ1-1|.|TRBV13|14
TGTGCCAGCAGCTTACGGGGTAAGGTTACTGAAGCTTTCTTT
CASSLRGKVTEAFF
>.|TRBJ2-5|TRBD2|TRBV14|17
TGTGCCAGCAGCCAGGCCTCCCGGGGGGGCCGTCGAGGGACCCAGTACTTC
CASSQASRGGRRGTQYF
>.|TRBJ2-3|TRBD2|TRBV5-5|16
TGTGCCAGCAGCCAGAACGGACTAGTAGGCACAGATACGCAGTATTTT
CASSQNGLVGTDTQYF
>.|TRBJ2-1|.|TRBV27|17
TGTGCCAGCAGTTCTGCGGGGACCCCGAGCTCCTACAATGAGCAGTTCTTC
CASSSAGTPSSYNEQFF
>.|TRBJ2-7|TRBD1|TRBV19|14
TGTGCCAGTAGTACCGGGACAGGGGGCTACGAGCAGTACTTC
CASSTGTGGYEQYF
>.|TRBJ2-5|.|TRBV27|15
TGTGCCAGCAGTTTAGTCGCGTCCCACCAAGAGACCCAGTACTTC
CASSLVASHQETQYF
>.|TRBJ1-1|.|TRBV6-2/TRBV6-3|14
TGTGCCAGCAGTTACAGGGGGATTGGCGCTGAAGCTTTCTTT
CASSYRGIGAEAFF
>.|TRBJ1-1|.|TRBV30|15
TGTGCCTGGAGTATCAAGTTAGGGGGGAACACTGAAGCTTTCTTT
CAWSIKLGGNTEAFF
>.|TRBJ1-1|TRBD1|TRBV10-3|13
TGTGCCATCAGCCCGAGGACAGGGGGCGAAGCTTTCTTT
CAISPRTGGEAFF
>few|TRBJ2-3|TRBD1|TRBV5-1|14
TGCGCCAGCAGCTCCGGACAGGGAGCAGATACGCAGTATTTT
CASSSGQGADTQYF
>.|TRBJ2-1|TRBD2|TRBV30|13
TGTGCCTGGGCTAGCGGGGGGGTTAATGAGCAGTTCTTC
CAWASGGVNEQFF
>.|TRBJ2-5|TRBD2|TRBV2|16
TGTGCCAGCAGCCCCGGGGGTTTAGCGGGGGGTGAGACCCAGTACTTC
CASSPGGLAGGETQYF
>.|TRBJ2-7|TRBD2|TRBV18|15
TGTGCCAGCTCACCTGGGCTAGCGGTCTCCTACGAGCAGTACTTC
CASSPGLAVSYEQYF
>.|TRBJ1-2|TRBD1|TRBV27|15
TGTGCCAGCAGTATAACGACAGGGGGTAACTATGGCTACACCTTC
CASSITTGGNYGYTF
>.|TRBJ2-1|.|TRBV18|15
TGTGCCAGCTCACCGTCACTGGTCTCTCGGGATGAGCAGTTCTTC
CASSPSLVSRDEQFF
>.|TRBJ2-1|TRBD2|TRBV5-1|15
TGCGCCAGCAGCCCCGGACTAGCTCCCCCCAATGAGCAGTTCTTC
CASSPGLAPPNEQFF
>.|TRBJ2-3|TRBD2|TRBV24-1|13
TGTGCCACTCAGGCCGGGGGGGCCGGTACGCAGTATTTT
CATQAGGAGTQYF
>once|TRBJ2-3|.|TRBV24-1|12
TGTGCCACCAGTGATTATAGAGATACGCAGTATTTT
CATSDYRDTQYF
>.|TRBJ2-1|TRBD1|TRBV24-1|16
TGTGCCACCAGTGATGCCGGACAGGGGTTATACAATGAGCAGTTCTTC
CATSDAGQGLYNEQFF